These 7 T cell receptor beta chains were sequenced from one sample in a study of breast tumors, draining lymph nodes, adjacent tissues. Breast cancer patients provided tissue from their axillary draining lymph nodes. TCRdb called the multiplex PCR reads again in MiXCR, with one record for every CDR3 protein. The sample lists about 100,000 distinct CDR3 sequences, roughly 20% occurring once. The sequencing sample was made of axillary lymph node tissue. These receptors were collected from a female donor with breast cancer. Some clones in this sample may be carry-over from other donors' samples.

This clonotype was picked up many times. This chain joins TRBV5-1 and TRBJ2-3; maybe TRBD1 (6 bases). The CDR3 loop spans 15 amino acids. The V and J ends lost 1 base and 3 bases respectively, with 12 bases between them. The V gene's germline CDR1 is SGHRS and CDR2 YFSETQ. CDR3 loop: CASSLQQGGTDTQYF. CDR3 sequence (DNA): TGCGCCAGCAGCTTGCAACAGGGTGGTACAGATACGCAGTATTTT.

The chain links TRBV4-1 to TRBJ2-7, with 7 bases that match TRBD2. Trimming cost V 3 bases and J 1 base; bases outside gene matches: 9. The CDR3 sequence is 16 residues long. The V gene's germline CDR1 is MGHRA and CDR2 YSYEKL. The CDR3 DNA is TGCGCCAGCAGCCAGCCCACTAGCGCTACTTCCTACGAGCAGTACTTC. Protein sequence: CASSQPTSATSYEQYF.

In the case of this clonotype: Relative to the germline gene, one junction end is altered; a read error may explain this. V is TRBV7-9 and J is TRBJ1-3, with a weak D call TRBD1 (5 bases). The germline V gene has CDR1 SEHNR and CDR2 FQNEAQ (reference sequence). The CDR3 has 15 amino acids. The CDR3 sequence: CASSRSEGSGNTIYF. Here the CDR3 DNA reads TGCGCCAGCAGCCGGTCAGAGGGGTCTGGAAACACCATATATTTT.

This clonotype was observed at least ten times. V gene TRBV4-1 combines with J gene TRBJ1-2, with 10 positions matching TRBD1. V lost 3 bases to trimming and J lost 2 bases; unmatched junction nucleotides: 6. Germline V lookup: CDR1 MGHRA, CDR2 YSYEKL. The CDR3 runs 16 residues. The DNA of the CDR3 is TGCGCCAGCAGCCAGTCACGGGACAGGGGCAACTATGGCTACACCTTC. This translates into CASSQSRDRGNYGYTF.

This clonotype was seen ten or more times. V usage is TRBV27 and J usage is TRBJ2-7; D may match TRBD1 or TRBD2 (6 bases each). Germline-derived CDR1 and CDR2 are MNHEY and SMNVEV (reference sequence). This CDR3 spans 14 amino acids. V was shortened by 5 bases and J by 7 bases, with 18 bases between the two germline ends. The CDR3 here is CASSRGPGAREQYF. In DNA, the CDR3 is TGTGCCAGCAGTAGGGGTCCGGGGGCGCGAGAGCAGTACTTC.

This clonotype was seen ten or more times. The chain carries TRBV5-5 and TRBJ1-4; perhaps TRBD1 as D (5 bases). Trimming shortened V by 6 bases and J by 0 bases, and 15 bases separated the two germline ends. The CDR3 sequence is 16 residues long. CDR1 SGHKS and CDR2 YYEKEE come from the germline V gene (reference sequence). In DNA, the CDR3 is TGTGCCAGCAAAACAGGTCCTTCCGCAACTAATGAAAAACTGTTTTTT. The encoded protein is CASKTGPSATNEKLFF.

The count of this clonotype is one. One base away lies a much larger clone, so this may be a sequencing read error. Likely a read error: the CDR3 ends without its conserved phenylalanine or tryptophan. The DNA is left out, because the CDR3 cannot be placed on it with certainty; the CDR3 is given as TCRdb lists it. The CDR3 loop is CASSLPAAGMFL. This chain joins TRBV11-2 and TRBJ2-1; the table's D call, TRBD2, has no DNA check behind it. The CDR3 spans 12 residues, counting both ends. Germline V gene lookup returns CDR1 SGHAT and CDR2 FQNNGV.